These 11 T cell receptor beta chains were all obtained from the same sample, sequenced in a study of blood T cell repertoires in COVID-19. Some clones are missing from TCRdb's copy, which holds only in-frame ones; the method was immunoSEQ multiplex PCR. The table shows about 210,000 clones, with around 92% occurring only once. The sequenced material came from peripheral blood. These receptors were collected from a man aged 30-40 years with acute or convalescent COVID-19.

The V and J genes are TRBV21-1 and TRBJ2-1; the D call in the table, TRBD2, was not verified against the DNA. TRBV21-1 is given as a pseudogene. The CDR3 extends over 15 amino acids. CDR3 in DNA: TGTGCCAGCAGCAAGGGAAGCGGGAGATGGAGTGAGCAGTTCTTC. This sequence encodes CASSKGSGRWSEQFF.

The chain employs TRBV7-2 and TRBJ2-7, with TRBD1 matching 7 bases. Looked up from germline, CDR1 is SGHTA and CDR2 is FQGNSA. J was trimmed by 2 bases and V by 5 bases; bases with no gene match: 9. The CDR3 loop spans 15 amino acids. CDR3 amino acids: CASSTRTGTPYEQYF. The CDR3 DNA reads as TGTGCCAGCAGCACCCGGACAGGAACCCCCTACGAGCAGTACTTC.

This sequence joins TRBV5-1 and TRBJ1-1; D gene ambiguous. The V and J ends lost 0 bases and 5 bases respectively, with 14 bases between them. CDR3 length: 15 amino acids. CDR1 SGHRS and CDR2 YFSETQ come from the germline V gene. CDR3 protein: CASSLAEGRGTEAFF. The CDR3 DNA is TGCGCCAGCAGCTTGGCTGAGGGTAGAGGAACTGAAGCTTTCTTT. The variable domain in full, completed from reference TRBV5-1 and TRBJ1-1, reads KAGVTQTPRYLIKTRGQQVTLSCSPISGHRSVSWYQQTPGQGLQFLFEYFSETQRNKGNFPGRFSGRQFSNSRSEMNVSTLELGDSALYLCASSLAEGRGTEAFFGQGTRLTVV.

This clone was seen just once. The chain has TRBV7-3 and TRBJ2-1, with D maybe TRBD2 (6 bases). Trimming cost V 2 bases and J 7 bases, with 12 bases left between them. There are 14 residues in the CDR3. Germline V lookup: CDR1 SGHTA, CDR2 FQGTGA. CDR3 protein: CASSLLGGRNEQFF. The DNA for the CDR3 is TGTGCCAGCAGCTTACTGGGGGGTCGGAATGAGCAGTTCTTC.

The rearrangement links TRBV9 to TRBJ2-7; 7 positions agree with TRBD1. The V gene's germline CDR1 is SGDLS and CDR2 YYNGEE. V was clipped by 3 bases and J by 1 base; unmatched bases: 4. This CDR3 contains 14 residues. CDR3 DNA: TGTGCCAGCAGCGAGAGGGGACAGTCCTACGAGCAGTACTTC. It translates to CASSERGQSYEQYF.

This clone was recorded a few times. The rearrangement uses TRBV7-2 and TRBJ2-2; 8 bases are shared with TRBD2. This CDR3 is 15 amino acids long. Germline V CDR1 and CDR2: SGHTA, FQGNSA. Trimming took 5 bases from V and 3 from J; bases not matched to a gene: 5. The CDR3 sequence is CASSRGTSYTGELFF. Here the CDR3 DNA reads TGTGCCAGCAGCCGTGGGACTAGTTACACCGGGGAGCTGTTTTTT.

The chain has TRBV5-1 and TRBJ2-2; TRBD2 is a possible D gene (6 bases). V gave up 4 bases and J gave up 8 bases, with 15 bases separating them. CDR3 length: 14 amino acids. Germline CDR1 reads SGHRS; CDR2 reads YFSETQ. The CDR3 DNA sequence: TGCGCCAGCAGCCCCGGTGGCGGGGAAGGGGAGCTGTTTTTT. It translates to CASSPGGGEGELFF.

The chain has TRBV7-3 and TRBJ2-1; D perhaps matches TRBD1 (5 bases). V lost 1 base and J lost 6, with 10 bases in between. The CDR3 consists of 14 residues. The V gene's germline CDR1 is SGHTA and CDR2 FQGTGA. CDR3 protein: CASSLSAGINEQFF. CDR3 in DNA: TGTGCCAGCAGCTTAAGTGCAGGGATCAATGAGCAGTTCTTC.

This rearrangement joins TRBV2 to TRBJ2-2; possible D gene TRBD2, 5 bases. The CDR3 consists of 14 residues. Germline V CDR1 and CDR2: SNHLY, FYNNEI. With 4 bases removed from V and 2 bases from J, the gap between germline ends came to 8 bases. In DNA form, the CDR3 reads TGTGCCAGCAGTGGAGGGTACAACACCGGGGAGCTGTTTTTT. This sequence encodes CASSGGYNTGELFF.

This chain connects TRBV7-6 to TRBJ2-1; TRBD2 aligns across 9 bases. V was pared by 0 bases and J by 4 bases, with 10 bases of the junction left unmatched. This CDR3 comprises 18 residues. Germline CDR1 reads SGHVS; CDR2 reads FNYEAQ. This CDR3 reads CASSLADSLAGAYNEQFF. As DNA, the CDR3 is TGTGCCAGCAGCTTAGCGGATTCGTTAGCGGGAGCGTACAATGAGCAGTTCTTC.

This clone was counted once. The sample contains more than one DNA sequence encoding this CDR3. V is TRBV18 and J is TRBJ2-5, with 8 bases aligning to TRBD2. Unmatched junction bases numbered 5, after V lost 6 bases and J lost 5 bases. The germline gives CDR1 KGHSH, CDR2 LQKENI. CDR3 length: 13 amino acids. CDR3 nucleotides: TGTGCCAGCTCGCCGGGAGGGGCGGAGACCCAGTACTTC. It codes for CASSPGGAETQYF.